The clone carrying this T cell receptor beta chain is a singleton in its sample. Assay used: immunoSEQ multiplex PCR; TCRdb lists only in-frame clones, some missing. The sample carries a few hundred thousand clones, around 86% recorded once. The CDR3 consists of 13 residues. Germline assignment: CDR1 LNHNV and CDR2 YYDKDF (reference sequence). The V and J ends lost 8 bases and 5 bases, in that order; junction bases with no gene match: 5. These data belong to a study of shared clonotypes between healthy human individuals. The chain has TRBV15 and TRBJ1-4; 7 bases are shared with TRBD1. Input material: memory CD8+ T cells sorted from blood. Subset in this sample: CD45RO+ cells pooled with CCR7-negative TemRA cells. The clonotype comes from a man aged 18 to 29 in good health. CDR3 sequence: CATGRDRNEKLFF. CDR3 DNA: TGTGCCACCGGACGGGACAGAAATGAAAAACTGTTTTTT.